Presented here are 9 T cell receptor beta chains from one specimen sequenced in a study of CXCR3 chemokines and chemotherapy response in bladder cancer. TCRdb re-derived calls from the PCR reads in MiXCR, one entry per CDR3 protein. The table lists 3,000 to 3,500 distinct CDR3 sequences, about 25% of them singletons, with approximately 15% in the top ten. This sample was taken from a patient whose treatment included neoadjuvant chemotherapy. These TCRs come from a human donor with bladder cancer that did not respond to neoadjuvant chemotherapy.

This clonotype rates as medium-sized. The chain carries TRBV19 and TRBJ1-2; unclear D gene. The CDR3 length is 11 residues. Trimming stripped 9 bases from V and 3 bases from J, with 8 bases between. Germline V gene data show CDR1 as LNHDA and CDR2 as SQIVND (reference sequence). CDR3 amino acids: CASGGDYGYTF. CDR3 nucleotides: TGTGCCAGCGGAGGCGACTATGGCTACACCTTC.

The chain combines TRBV28 with TRBJ2-7; TRBD1 agrees at 8 bases. Trimming took 4 bases from V and 2 from J; bases not matched to a gene: 7. In germline, CDR1 is MDHEN, CDR2 SYDVKM. This CDR3 spans 15 amino acids. The DNA of the CDR3 is TGTGCCAGCAGTTCCACAGGGGGACCGACCTACGAGCAGTACTTC. This codes for CASSSTGGPTYEQYF.

By share, this clonotype ranks as large. V gene TRBV19 combines with J gene TRBJ2-1; 13 nucleotides match TRBD2. From germline, CDR1 is LNHDA and CDR2 SQIVND (reference sequence). The trim removed 5 bases at V and 6 bases at J, leaving 13 bases unmatched. There are 18 residues in the CDR3. The CDR3 DNA follows: TGTGCCAGTAGTCCAGCCCCGCCGGGACTAGCGGGGCGCAATGAGCAGTTCTTC. Translated: CASSPAPPGLAGRNEQFF.

This clonotype was picked up many times. The chain has TRBV11-3 and TRBJ2-7, with D perhaps matching TRBD2 (6 bases). CDR3 size: 15 residues. V shed 5 bases and J shed 5 bases, with 19 bases lying between them. CDR1 and CDR2 from the germline V gene are SGHNT and YENEEA. This CDR3 reads CASSIFGEENHEQYF. The DNA for the CDR3 is TGTGCCAGCAGCATCTTCGGGGAGGAGAATCACGAGCAGTACTTC.

DNA for the CDR3: TGCAGTGCTACCTTACAGGGGTTTGGCTACGAGCAGTACTTC. It encodes CSATLQGFGYEQYF. The V call is TRBV20-1, the J call TRBJ2-7; 7 bases agree with TRBD1. The CDR3 has 14 amino acids. V gave up 4 bases and J gave up 3 bases; unmatched junction bases: 9. Germline CDR1 and CDR2: DFQATT and SNEGSKA (reference sequence).

This clonotype is termed medium-sized (0.01 to 0.1%). DNA for the CDR3: TGTGCCAGCAGCTCTAGTACCGGGACTGACGAGGCCGGGGAGCTGTTTTTT. Its protein product is CASSSSTGTDEAGELFF. V gene TRBV7-9 combines with J gene TRBJ2-2; perhaps TRBD2 as D (6 bases). The CDR3 loop spans 17 amino acids. Germline CDR1 reads SEHNR; CDR2 reads FQNEAQ (reference sequence). V was clipped by 4 bases and J by 6 bases, with 21 bases between them.

This clonotype is termed medium-sized (0.01 to 0.1%). The DNA for the CDR3 is TGTGCCAGCAGCGGGGGACAGGGTGTTAACTATGGCTACACCTTC. Translation gives CASSGGQGVNYGYTF. The J gene is TRBJ1-2, the V gene TRBV5-5; 9 bases map to TRBD1. In germline, CDR1 is SGHKS, CDR2 YYEKEE (reference sequence). J was trimmed by 1 base and V by 4 bases; bases with no gene match: 5. There are 15 residues in the CDR3.

By proportion, this clonotype is medium-sized. This chain joins TRBV18 and TRBJ2-1; a weak D match, TRBD2 (6 bases). V lost 3 bases and J lost 8, with 17 bases in between. The CDR3 is 15 amino acids. Per germline, CDR1 KGHSH and CDR2 LQKENI. CDR3 in amino acids: CASSPEGYAIDEQFF. The CDR3 DNA reads as TGTGCCAGCTCACCGGAGGGGTATGCTATCGATGAGCAGTTCTTC.

The chain couples TRBV11-2 to TRBJ2-7, with D hard to call. The length of the CDR3 is 12 residues. V was trimmed by 4 bases and J by 3 bases, leaving 7 bases between them. The germline V gene has CDR1 SGHAT and CDR2 FQNNGV. The CDR3 DNA sequence: TGTGCCAGCAGCTACAACCTCTACGAGCAGTACTTC. Protein: CASSYNLYEQYF.